The entry below describes one TCR beta chain. Its antigen is unidentified. The CDR3 totals 16 residues. Per the germline V gene, CDR1 is KGHSH and CDR2 is LQKENI. V dropped 0 bases and J dropped 0; count of bases not matched to a gene: 4. The data were obtained in a study of breast tumors, draining lymph nodes, adjacent tissues. Whole-study results and caveats: Compared with basal-like, luminal-like tumors shared significantly more repertoire with nontumor tissue. Tumors had less TCR diversity than lymph nodes, more than nontumor tissue.

Each CDR3 protein is one row after TCRdb ran MiXCR on the multiplex PCR reads. The profile covers 6,500 to 7,500 distinct CDR3 sequences, with approximately 41% appearing a single time and about 45% taken by the ten largest. The gene calls are TRBV18 and TRBJ1-2; 7 nucleotides agree with TRBD1. This receptor was taken from a female donor with breast cancer. Some clones in this sample may be carry-over from other donors' samples. Sequences were obtained from tumor-adjacent breast tissue. DNA of the CDR3: TGTGCCAGCTCACCACCAGGGACAGTCACTAACTATGGCTACACCTTC. Translated, it gives CASSPPGTVTNYGYTF.